Following are 7 T cell receptor beta chains from one sample sequenced in a study of response to subunit inactivated influenza vaccine. One entry per CDR3 protein, called by TCRdb with MiXCR from the RT-PCR reads. Of 490,000 or so distinct CDR3 sequences detected, less than 8% appear once; the ten largest clones hold 10% to 15%. Sequenced material: PBMCs from blood, taken around 25 months after vaccination. The receptors shown here come from a man aged 45-69 years who received an inactivated influenza vaccine.

This clonotype was detected ten times or more. The chain carries TRBV28 and TRBJ2-3, with 8 bases aligning to TRBD2. V was clipped by 4 bases and J by 5 bases; unmatched bases: 11. The CDR3 is made up of 16 amino acids. CDR1 is MDHEN, CDR2 SYDVKM, per germline. The CDR3 DNA follows: TGTGCCAGCAGTTCGGATGGGACTAGGTTTGGAGATACGCAGTATTTT. It is translated as CASSSDGTRFGDTQYF.

This clonotype was seen at least ten times. This CDR3 is CASSLTTGWEQYF. For the CDR3, the DNA is TGTGCCAGCAGCTTAACCACGGGCTGGGAGCAGTACTTC. The chain employs TRBV7-3 and TRBJ2-7, with D unresolved. The CDR3 is made up of 13 amino acids. Trimming took 0 bases from V and 7 from J, leaving 10 bases between them. Germline V gene lookup returns CDR1 SGHTA and CDR2 FQGTGA.

The table lists this clonotype with many counts. The chain carries TRBV18 and TRBJ2-2, with 8 bases that match TRBD2. Germline assignment: CDR1 KGHSH and CDR2 LQKENI. This CDR3 contains 16 residues. Trimming at V came to 1 base and at J to 5 bases, leaving 6 bases not matched to a gene. CDR3 amino acids: CASSPRDGLATGELFF. CDR3 nucleotide sequence: TGTGCCAGCTCACCACGGGATGGACTAGCTACCGGGGAGCTGTTTTTT.

This clonotype has a count of ten or more. The rearrangement joins TRBV7-2 to TRBJ2-5; D not resolved. CDR3 length equals 13 residues. Germline loops: CDR1 SGHTA, CDR2 FQGNSA. The V and J ends lost 1 base and 6 bases respectively, with 9 bases between them. CDR3 loop: CASSLGGAQTQYF. CDR3 nucleotides: TGTGCCAGCAGCTTAGGTGGAGCGCAGACCCAGTACTTC. The variable domain in full, completed from reference TRBV7-2 and TRBJ2-5, reads GAGVSQSPSNKVTEKGKDVELRCDPISGHTALYWYRQSLGQGLEFLIYFQGNSAPDKSGLPSDRFSAERTGGSVSTLTIQRTQQEDSAVYLCASSLGGAQTQYFGPGTRLLVL.

The V gene is TRBV7-9, the J gene TRBJ2-4, with TRBD2 identical over 7 bases. The germline V gene encodes CDR1 SEHNR and CDR2 FQNEAQ (reference sequence). The CDR3 length is 13 residues. With V trimmed by 0 bases and J by 7 bases, 0 bases remained unmatched. CDR3 nucleotides: TGTGCCAGCAGCTTAGCCGGGGGGAACATTCAGTACTTC. This codes for CASSLAGGNIQYF.

This clonotype occurred many times. This chain uses TRBV29-1 with TRBJ1-2; TRBD1 aligns across 10 bases. J was trimmed by 8 bases and V by 0 bases; bases with no gene match: 6. CDR3 length: 14 residues. CDR1 and CDR2 (germline): SQVTM, ANQGSEA. CDR3 in amino acids: CSVEDRDRGLGYTF. CDR3 bases: TGCAGCGTTGAAGACCGGGACAGGGGCCTAGGCTACACCTTC.

This sequence joins TRBV4-2 and TRBJ2-1; D uncertain. This CDR3 is 15 amino acids long. The germline gives CDR1 LGHNA, CDR2 YNFKEQ. V was clipped by 0 bases and J by 2 bases, with 8 bases between them. The CDR3 region has the DNA TGTGCCAGCAGCCAAGAGGACGCGCCCTACAATGAGCAGTTCTTC. This gives the protein CASSQEDAPYNEQFF.